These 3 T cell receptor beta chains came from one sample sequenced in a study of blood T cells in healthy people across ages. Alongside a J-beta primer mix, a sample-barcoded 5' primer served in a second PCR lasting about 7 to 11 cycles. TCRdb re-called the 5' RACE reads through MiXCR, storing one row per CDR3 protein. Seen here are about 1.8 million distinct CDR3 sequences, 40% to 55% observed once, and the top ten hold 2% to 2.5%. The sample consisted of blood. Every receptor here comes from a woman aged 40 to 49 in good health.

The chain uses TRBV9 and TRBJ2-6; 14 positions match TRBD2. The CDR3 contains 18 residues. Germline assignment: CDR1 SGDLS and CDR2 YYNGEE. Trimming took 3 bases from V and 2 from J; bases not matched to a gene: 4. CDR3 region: CASSGSGLAGAGANVLTF. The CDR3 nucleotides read TGTGCCAGCAGCGGCTCGGGACTAGCGGGGGCTGGGGCCAACGTCCTGACTTTC.

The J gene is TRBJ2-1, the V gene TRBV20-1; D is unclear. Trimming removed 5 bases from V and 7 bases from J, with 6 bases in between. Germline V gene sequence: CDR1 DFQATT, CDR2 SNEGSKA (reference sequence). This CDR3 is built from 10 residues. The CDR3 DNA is TGCAGTGCTCCGTGGAATGAGCAGTTCTTC. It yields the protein CSAPWNEQFF.

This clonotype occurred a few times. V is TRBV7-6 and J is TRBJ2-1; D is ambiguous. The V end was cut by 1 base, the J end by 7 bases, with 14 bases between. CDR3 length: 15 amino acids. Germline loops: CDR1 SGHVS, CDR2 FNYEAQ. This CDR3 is CASSLGPSGPNEQFF. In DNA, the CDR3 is TGTGCCAGCAGCTTAGGACCCAGTGGGCCAAATGAGCAGTTCTTC.